The 27 T cell receptor beta chains given below trace back to one sample, sequenced in a study of T cells in Graves' hyperthyroidism and ophthalmopathy. Amplification of TCR beta CDR3 regions was performed using RNA transcripts as template. TCR CDR3 regions were first amplified by RT-PCR with HTBI primers. TCRdb called the multiplex PCR reads again in MiXCR, with one record for every CDR3 protein. The sample carries roughly 500,000 distinct CDR3 sequences, approximately 15% recorded once. The sample consisted of blood. Receptor source: a woman aged 25 to 39 with Graves' hyperthyroidism that later progressed to Graves' ophthalmopathy.

This clonotype was seen at least ten times. The rearrangement uses TRBV20-1 and TRBJ2-3; D remains ambiguous. V shed 5 bases and J shed 2 bases, with 14 bases lying between them. The CDR3 runs 14 residues. Germline V gene data show CDR1 as DFQATT and CDR2 as SNEGSKA (reference sequence). The CDR3 reads CSALTDGNTDTQYF. Here the CDR3 DNA reads TGCAGTGCTCTTACGGACGGCAACACAGATACGCAGTATTTT.

The table lists this clonotype with a few counts. The V and J genes are TRBV14 and TRBJ1-1; no reliable D call. Germline lookup yields CDR1 SGHDN and CDR2 FVKESK. Trimming left V 0 bases short and J 4 bases short, with 24 bases between. The CDR3 runs 19 residues. CDR3 region: CASSQDYDIFNEEGTEAFF. For the CDR3, the DNA is TGTGCCAGCAGCCAAGACTACGACATTTTCAACGAGGAGGGCACTGAAGCTTTCTTT.

This clonotype was picked up one time. Just one base apart from a much larger clone, this may be a read error. The CDR3 ends on some other residue instead of the conserved phenylalanine or tryptophan, so this is likely a read error. The chain has TRBV28 and TRBJ1-6; D remains unclear. Germline V gives CDR1 MDHEN, CDR2 SYDVKM. This CDR3 contains 16 residues. Trimming removed 1 base from V and 7 bases from J, with 14 bases in between. The CDR3 sequence: CASSLSPGTENSPLHL. CDR3 coding DNA: TGTGCCAGCAGTTTATCTCCAGGAACGGAGAATTCACCCCTCCACCTT.

This clonotype was recorded many times. The chain joins TRBV6-2 or TRBV6-3 to TRBJ2-3; 8 nucleotides match TRBD2. Losses at the gene ends were 4 bases for V and 2 bases for J; bases not matched to a gene: 8. Germline loops: CDR1 MNHEY, CDR2 SVGEGT. The CDR3 has 16 amino acids. CDR3 in amino acids: CASSLAGNPHTDTQYF. In DNA form, the CDR3 reads TGTGCCAGCAGTTTAGCGGGGAACCCACACACAGATACGCAGTATTTT.

This clonotype turned up a few times. This chain connects TRBV28 to TRBJ1-5, with 7 bases that match TRBD1. Germline V lookup: CDR1 MDHEN, CDR2 SYDVKM. This CDR3 region has 15 residues. Losses at the gene ends were 6 bases for V and 1 base for J; bases not matched to a gene: 6. In DNA, the CDR3 is TGTGCCAGCAGCGCGACAGGGCCCAGCAATCAGCCCCAGCATTTT. It specifies CASSATGPSNQPQHF.

The rearrangement links TRBV7-2 to TRBJ2-7; D remains unclear. Trimming removed 5 bases from V and 2 bases from J, with 13 bases in between. Germline V gives CDR1 SGHTA, CDR2 FQGNSA. This CDR3 is built from 14 residues. The CDR3 sequence: CASSLPDSTYEQYF. As DNA, the CDR3 is TGTGCCAGCAGCCTCCCCGACTCGACCTACGAGCAGTACTTC.

This clonotype appeared many times. The V and J genes are TRBV19 and TRBJ2-7, with 7 positions matching TRBD2. Germline lookup yields CDR1 LNHDA and CDR2 SQIVND (reference sequence). The CDR3 extends over 13 amino acids. The V gene end was trimmed by 7 bases and the J gene end by 3 bases; junction bases not matched to a gene: 6. The CDR3 reads CASTAGVGYEQYF. The DNA of the CDR3 is TGTGCCAGTACGGCGGGAGTGGGCTACGAGCAGTACTTC.

The gene calls are TRBV9 and TRBJ2-1; 9 bases are shared with TRBD2. The length of the CDR3 is 18 residues. Germline V CDR1 and CDR2: SGDLS, YYNGEE. The V segment lost 0 bases and the J segment 0 bases; nucleotides outside the gene matches: 7. CDR3 DNA: TGTGCCAGCAGCGTAGCGGGCGGGGGGGGCAGCTCCTACAATGAGCAGTTCTTC. Translated: CASSVAGGGGSSYNEQFF.

This clonotype showed up many times. The rearrangement links TRBV15 to TRBJ2-3; unclear D gene. V lost 0 bases to trimming and J lost 6 bases, with 7 bases between them. The CDR3 runs to 13 residues. Germline assignment: CDR1 LNHNV and CDR2 YYDKDF (reference sequence). The CDR3 protein is CATSRDLGDTQYF. The CDR3 DNA is TGTGCCACCAGCAGAGATCTTGGGGATACGCAGTATTTT.

This clonotype was seen a handful of times. This chain connects TRBV4-1 to TRBJ2-4; D not certain. CDR1 and CDR2 (germline): MGHRA, YSYEKL. V was shortened by 0 bases and J by 1 base, with 13 bases between the two germline ends. The CDR3 is made up of 17 amino acids. The CDR3 DNA follows: TGCGCCAGCAGCCAAGATCTTCTTATTCGCGCCAAAAACATTCAGTACTTC. This gives the protein CASSQDLLIRAKNIQYF.

The sample holds many counts of this clonotype. This sequence joins TRBV28 and TRBJ2-2, with 7 positions matching TRBD2. Germline-derived CDR1 and CDR2 are MDHEN and SYDVKM. The CDR3 is 14 amino acids. The junction had 6 bases not matched to a gene; V was cut back by 7 bases and J by 4 bases. The CDR3 sequence is CASIYPGGTGELFF. DNA of the CDR3: TGTGCCAGCATCTACCCGGGAGGCACCGGGGAGCTGTTTTTT.

A few counts support this clonotype. The chain joins TRBV27 to TRBJ1-1; D is unresolved. Looked up from germline, CDR1 is MNHEY and CDR2 is SMNVEV (reference sequence). Trimming cost V 6 bases and J 6 bases, with 17 bases left between them. The CDR3 sequence is 14 residues long. The CDR3 here is CASSSTLKLAEAFF. The CDR3 DNA is TGTGCCAGCAGCTCTACCTTGAAATTGGCTGAAGCTTTCTTT.

This clonotype was counted many times. The rearrangement joins TRBV6-1 to TRBJ1-1; tentatively, D is TRBD1 (6 bases). V lost 11 bases and J lost 5, with 21 bases in between. The germline V gene encodes CDR1 MNHNS and CDR2 SASEGT. CDR3 length: 14 residues. CDR3 amino acids: CASAAGGALTEAFF. CDR3 DNA: TGTGCCTCCGCTGCGGGGGGCGCATTGACTGAAGCTTTCTTT.

At least ten counts were recorded for this clonotype. The chain links TRBV6-2 or TRBV6-3 to TRBJ1-2; maybe TRBD1 (5 bases). Germline assignment: CDR1 MNHEY and CDR2 SVGEGT. V lost 0 bases and J lost 4, with 12 bases in between. The CDR3 has 15 amino acids. CDR3 region: CASSYSWGESYGYTF. CDR3 coding DNA: TGTGCCAGCAGTTACTCGTGGGGCGAATCCTATGGCTACACCTTC.

CDR3 DNA: TGTGCCAGCAGCTCCCGGGGGGGGGGACCCATGAACACTGAAGCTTTCTTT. This sequence encodes CASSSRGGGPMNTEAFF. This chain joins TRBV7-8 and TRBJ1-1; TRBD1 might be the D (5 bases). The ends were cut back, 4 bases at V and 0 bases at J, with 18 bases in the middle. The CDR3 extends over 17 amino acids. Per the germline V gene, CDR1 is SGHVS and CDR2 is FQNEAQ.

The chain joins TRBV12-3 or TRBV12-4 to TRBJ1-4, with D perhaps TRBD1 (5 bases). The V end was cut by 3 bases, the J end by 7 bases, with 12 bases between. The CDR3 length is 14 residues. CDR3 sequence reads: CASSFRELGEKLFF. The CDR3 coding sequence is TGTGCCAGCAGTTTCAGGGAGTTAGGTGAAAAACTGTTTTTT.

This clonotype was picked up a small number of times. The rearrangement links TRBV27 to TRBJ2-1; D is unresolved. The CDR3 extends over 14 amino acids. The V gene lost 7 bases and the J gene lost 2 bases, with 12 bases spanning the gap. Germline CDR1 MNHEY, CDR2 SMNVEV (reference sequence). CDR3: CASTAGQPYNEQFF. CDR3 DNA: TGTGCCAGCACAGCCGGCCAGCCCTACAATGAGCAGTTCTTC.

This clonotype showed up many times. The CDR3 DNA is TGTGCCAGCGGACTAGTCGCAGATACGCAGTATTTT. It specifies CASGLVADTQYF. The rearrangement links TRBV27 to TRBJ2-3; 7 bases align to TRBD2. This CDR3 has 12 residues. Germline assignment: CDR1 MNHEY and CDR2 SMNVEV (reference sequence). V was pared by 8 bases and J by 4 bases, with 3 bases of the junction left unmatched.

In its sample, this clonotype was seen many times. The rearrangement uses TRBV5-1 and TRBJ2-5; unclear D gene. Trimming took off 0 bases at V and 5 bases at J, with 5 bases between the two ends. The CDR3 loop spans 12 amino acids. CDR1 SGHRS and CDR2 YFSETQ come from the germline V gene. This CDR3 is CASSLGTETQYF. The CDR3 nucleotides are TGCGCCAGCAGCTTGGGCACGGAGACCCAGTACTTC.

This clonotype was detected only a few times. The J gene is TRBJ1-2, the V gene TRBV18; D possibly corresponds to TRBD1 (5 bases). The CDR3 covers 17 residues. V was clipped by 1 base and J by 1 base, with 16 bases between them. The germline V gene encodes CDR1 KGHSH and CDR2 LQKENI. Here the CDR3 DNA reads TGTGCCAGCTCACCACAGGGGACGCGAAGTCTTAACTATGGCTACACCTTC. Residues: CASSPQGTRSLNYGYTF.

V and J are TRBV4-2 and TRBJ1-1; D not resolved. Trimming cost V 0 bases and J 1 base, with 6 bases left between them. The CDR3 covers 14 residues. The germline V gene encodes CDR1 LGHNA and CDR2 YNFKEQ. This chain's CDR3 is CASSQDPGNTEAFF. The CDR3 nucleotides read TGTGCCAGCAGCCAAGATCCAGGGAACACTGAAGCTTTCTTT.

This clonotype has at least ten counts. The chain recombines TRBV27 with TRBJ2-1; D may be TRBD1 (6 bases). The CDR3 is 13 residues long. V lost 2 bases and J lost 5, with 7 bases in between. Germline V gene data show CDR1 as MNHEY and CDR2 as SMNVEV (reference sequence). The CDR3 DNA reads as TGTGCCAGCAGTTTAACAGGGCACAATGAGCAGTTCTTC. Encoded protein: CASSLTGHNEQFF.

This clonotype was seen only a few times. CDR3 region: CAWRFTSGSYNEQFF. As DNA, the CDR3 is TGTGCCTGGAGATTTACTAGCGGGAGCTACAATGAGCAGTTCTTC. This chain joins TRBV30 and TRBJ2-1; 11 bases map to TRBD2. Trimming removed 3 bases from V and 3 bases from J; junction bases left unmatched: 4. This CDR3 has 15 amino acids. The germline V gene encodes CDR1 GTSNPN and CDR2 SVGIG (reference sequence).

The V gene is TRBV6-1, the J gene TRBJ1-5; no definite D call. This CDR3 spans 15 amino acids. The V gene lost 9 bases and the J gene lost 1 base, with 16 bases spanning the gap. The germline CDR1 and CDR2 sequences are MNHNS and SASEGT. CDR3 sequence (DNA): TGTGCCAGTGGTATTAATCGCCTCAGCAATCAGCCCCAGCATTTT. Translated: CASGINRLSNQPQHF.

This clonotype has at least ten counts. The chain is built from TRBV27 and TRBJ2-3; 8 bases line up with TRBD1. Looked up from germline, CDR1 is MNHEY and CDR2 is SMNVEV (reference sequence). The CDR3 sequence is 15 residues long. V lost 4 bases to trimming and J lost 0 bases; unmatched junction nucleotides: 3. The CDR3 DNA sequence: TGTGCCAGCAGTTCCACAGGGGGGAGCACAGATACGCAGTATTTT. Its protein product is CASSSTGGSTDTQYF.

This clonotype was recorded at least ten times. This chain links TRBV6-1 with TRBJ2-5, with 7 bases fitting TRBD1. The length of the CDR3 is 15 residues. Germline CDR1 MNHNS, CDR2 SASEGT. V lost 6 bases, J lost 4 bases, and 11 bases stayed unmatched. The CDR3 here is CASSLGRGIGETQYF. CDR3 nucleotides: TGTGCCAGCAGCTTAGGCAGGGGGATAGGAGAGACCCAGTACTTC.

Concerning this clonotype itself: The junction does not match germline at one end; this may be a read error. The chain links TRBV7-6 to TRBJ2-7; D is perhaps TRBD2 (6 bases). From germline, CDR1 is SGHVS and CDR2 FNYEAQ. The CDR3 has 13 amino acids. The CDR3 loop reads CAGSTGSPYEQYF. CDR3 DNA sequence: TGTGCCGGCAGCACCGGGAGCCCCTACGAGCAGTACTTC.